Here is one T cell receptor (beta chain) with its context. CDR3 length equals 14 residues. Trimming cost V 11 bases and J 2 bases, with 18 bases left between them. CDR1 and CDR2 (germline): LNHDA, SQIVND (reference sequence). Assay: immunoSEQ multiplex PCR; the TCRdb copy retains only in-frame clones and omits some. The data hold about 60,000 clones, with about 90% observed a single time. The sample originates from a study of T cell changes during pregnancy in multiple sclerosis. The source of this sequence is a female donor with multiple sclerosis, enrolled in a pregnancy study. The starting material was CD4+ T cells from peripheral blood mononuclear cells, obtained in the second trimester of pregnancy. This chain joins TRBV19 and TRBJ1-2; maybe TRBD1 (6 bases). CDR3 nucleotides: TGTGCCTCGGGACAACGAAATCGAAACTATGGCTACACCTTC. Protein: CASGQRNRNYGYTF.